One T cell receptor (beta chain) is described in this entry. Its antigen is unknown. TCRdb passed the reads through MiXCR, listing each CDR3 protein once. The table shows about 60,000 distinct CDR3 sequences, with around 18% occurring only once. These data come from a study of T cell repertoires in cytomegalovirus infection. Study as a whole: Used in the study were CMV epitopes, some recently identified and HLA-C-restricted, others well-studied and HLA-B-restricted.

The germline gives CDR1 SGDLS, CDR2 YYNGEE. CDR3 size: 12 residues. The germline V and J ends were trimmed by 2 bases and 1 base, with 0 bases remaining between them. The receptor's source is a human donor in good health (CMV status not recorded). Some clones in this sample may be carry-over from other donors' samples. The chain joins TRBV9 to TRBJ2-2, with unresolved D. The sequences come from CD8+ T cells from cultured PBMCs, collected from culture after CMV antigen stimulation. As DNA, the CDR3 is TGTGCCAGCAGCGTGAACACCGGGGAGCTGTTTTTT. Amino acid sequence: CASSVNTGELFF. The entire variable domain, with the rest obtained from reference TRBV9 and TRBJ2-2, is as follows: DSGVTQTPKHLITATGQRVTLRCSPRSGDLSVYWYQQSLDQGLQFLIQYYNGEERAKGNILERFSAQQFPDLHSELNLSSLELGDSALYFCASSVNTGELFFGEGSRLTVL.